This T cell receptor (beta chain) is drawn from a study of blood T cell repertoires in COVID-19. Using immunoSEQ multiplex PCR, the repertoire was profiled, and TCRdb retains in-frame clones only, with some absent. Here the sample spans some 380,000 clones, around 90% being singletons. Per germline, CDR1 MNHEY and CDR2 SVGEGT. The CDR3 is made up of 14 amino acids. Trimming stripped 6 bases from V and 4 bases from J, with 16 bases between. This chain connects TRBV6-2 or TRBV6-3 to TRBJ2-7, with D maybe TRBD1 (5 bases). The specimen sequenced was peripheral blood. The clonotype originates from a man younger than 35 with active or convalescent COVID-19. CDR3 coding DNA: TGTGCCAGCAGCCCATGGGGCAGGGCGTACGAGCAGTACTTC. Translating gives CASSPWGRAYEQYF.